The 12 T cell receptor beta chains below were found in one sample sequenced in a study of T cell responses to AZD1222 COVID-19 vaccine. Measured with immunoSEQ multiplex PCR; TCRdb has only the in-frame clones, and not every one. The sample holds 100,000 to 150,000 clones, just under 95% seen once. The source material was peripheral blood, sampled on day 0 of AZD1222 vaccination. Every receptor here comes from an adult in good health.

In DNA form, the CDR3 reads TGCGCCAGCAGCCAAGATGGTGAGGATGGCTACACCTTC. It translates to CASSQDGEDGYTF. The chain combines TRBV4-3 with TRBJ1-2; D is ambiguous. The CDR3 length is 13 residues. V was trimmed by 0 bases and J by 6 bases, leaving 8 bases between them. Germline V gene sequence: CDR1 LGHNA, CDR2 YSLEER.

The chain couples TRBV19 to TRBJ2-1, with unresolved D. Trimming pared 5 bases from V and 3 bases from J, leaving 8 bases between. CDR1 LNHDA and CDR2 SQIVND come from the germline V gene (reference sequence). This CDR3 has 13 residues. The CDR3 region is CASSVRVYNEQFF. DNA of the CDR3: TGTGCCAGTAGTGTTAGGGTCTACAATGAGCAGTTCTTC.

The chain carries TRBV5-6 and TRBJ1-6; weak D call: TRBD1 (6 bases). The CDR3 has 14 residues. Germline CDR1 is SGHDT and CDR2 is YYEEEE. Trimming pared 2 bases from V and 5 bases from J, leaving 8 bases between. This chain's CDR3 is CASSLQGDNSPLHF. The DNA of the CDR3 is TGTGCCAGCAGCTTACAGGGAGATAATTCACCCCTCCACTTT.

This chain uses TRBV7-9 with TRBJ1-2, with D unresolved. The germline CDR1 and CDR2 sequences are SEHNR and FQNEAQ (reference sequence). This CDR3 is built from 14 residues. Between the trimmed V and J ends, which lost 1 base and 9 bases, there was a span of 15 bases. The CDR3 loop is CASSLDGPRSSYTF. CDR3 DNA: TGTGCCAGCAGCTTAGATGGGCCCCGTTCAAGCTACACCTTC.

The chain joins TRBV5-1 to TRBJ2-7; TRBD1 matches 8 bases. This CDR3 is built from 14 residues. Unmatched junction bases numbered 8, after V lost 4 bases and J lost 5 bases. CDR1 and CDR2 from the germline V gene are SGHRS and YFSETQ. CDR3 amino acids: CASSTRQGWNEQYF. The CDR3 bases are TGCGCCAGCAGCACTAGACAGGGGTGGAACGAGCAGTACTTC.

This chain connects TRBV21-1 to TRBJ2-1; the table's D call, TRBD1, has no DNA check behind it. TRBV21-1 is a known pseudogene. CDR3 size: 14 residues. The CDR3 DNA follows: TGTGCCAGCTCGCCGGGACAGGGGTGCAATGAGCAGTTCTTC. Amino acids: CASSPGQGCNEQFF.

The J gene is TRBJ2-7, the V gene TRBV27; no clear D. The CDR3 consists of 14 residues. Germline CDR1 and CDR2: MNHEY and SMNVEV (reference sequence). Trimming took off 2 bases at V and 0 bases at J, with 8 bases between the two ends. The CDR3 coding sequence is TGTGCCAGCAGTTTAGCCAGTCTCTCCTACGAGCAGTACTTC. Its protein product is CASSLASLSYEQYF.

The CDR3 loop is CSAKGGTEAFF. The CDR3 bases are TGCAGTGCTAAGGGAGGGACTGAAGCTTTCTTT. The rearrangement links TRBV20-1 to TRBJ1-1; D is undetermined. With 4 bases removed from V and 5 bases from J, the gap between germline ends came to 8 bases. Germline CDR1 reads DFQATT; CDR2 reads SNEGSKA (reference sequence). The CDR3 length is 11 residues.

The chain has TRBV9 and TRBJ2-7; 10 nucleotides agree with TRBD1. CDR3 length equals 15 residues. The germline CDR1 and CDR2 sequences are SGDLS and YYNGEE. J was trimmed by 5 bases and V by 3 bases; bases with no gene match: 8. For the CDR3, the DNA is TGTGCCAGCAGCGCCCGGACAGGGGGAGTGGACGAGCAGTACTTC. Protein sequence: CASSARTGGVDEQYF.

A single count supports this clone. The V and J genes are TRBV7-9 and TRBJ2-3, with D hard to call. This CDR3 has 13 residues. The V end lost 0 bases, the J end lost 5 bases, and 6 bases lay between the germline ends. Germline CDR1 SEHNR, CDR2 FQNEAQ (reference sequence). CDR3 nucleotides: TGTGCCAGCAGCTTAGCTGGGCGAGATACGCAGTATTTT. Encoded protein: CASSLAGRDTQYF.

The V call is TRBV6-9, the J call TRBJ1-4, with TRBD1 as a possible D gene (6 bases). The CDR3 is made up of 16 amino acids. The ends were cut back, 4 bases at V and 2 bases at J, with 14 bases in the middle. Germline V gene data show CDR1 as MNHGY and CDR2 as SVAAGI. Here the CDR3 DNA reads TGTGCCAGCAGTTGGCCTGCGGGGGCGACTAATGAAAAACTGTTTTTT. Translating gives CASSWPAGATNEKLFF.

J is TRBJ1-6 and V is TRBV28; no clear D. CDR3 length: 16 amino acids. Trimming removed 5 bases at V and 4 bases at J, with 15 bases between. The germline V gene encodes CDR1 MDHEN and CDR2 SYDVKM. The CDR3 DNA reads TGTGCCAGCAGTGTTACCCTCCCGGTTTATAATTCACCCCTCCACTTT. Protein product: CASSVTLPVYNSPLHF. Complete variable domain (other parts from reference TRBV28 and TRBJ1-6): DVKVTQSSRYLVKRTGEKVFLECVQDMDHENMFWYRQDPGLGLRLIYFSYDVKMKEKGDIPEGYSVSREKKERFSLILESASTNQTSMYLCASSVTLPVYNSPLHFGNGTRLTVT.